This T cell receptor (beta chain) was found in a study of metastatic and nonmetastatic thyroid tumors. Looking at the study overall: Where malignant and benign thyroid patients were concerned, repertoires were compared across blood and tumor or nodule tissue.

CDR3 length equals 16 residues. V lost 4 bases and J lost 3, with 15 bases in between. Germline V lookup: CDR1 KGHSH, CDR2 LQKENI. Authors' processing steps: Clinicopathological groups supplied CDR3 differences that were used to build a distant-metastasis classifier for papillary thyroid cancer. TCRdb ran MiXCR on the PCR reads. TCRdb, not the authors, supplied the V and J calls. The profile shows about 41,000 clones, 28% of them singletons. Patients were all untreated before their thyroid surgery. V gene TRBV18 combines with J gene TRBJ2-2; either TRBD1 or TRBD2 may supply D (6 bases each). The receptor was isolated from a male donor with papillary thyroid cancer or a benign thyroid nodule (not recorded which). Some clones in this sample may be carry-over from other donors' samples. Material for sequencing was blood. CDR3 sequence reads: CASSLRSGADTGELFF. The DNA for the CDR3 is TGTGCCAGCTCACTGCGTTCGGGGGCGGACACCGGGGAGCTGTTTTTT.